The rows below give T cell receptor beta chains drawn from one sample of a study of CD8 T cells in Susac syndrome. TCRdb independently ran MiXCR on the immunoSEQ multiplex PCR reads; one entry per CDR3 protein. This sample has tens of thousands of distinct CDR3 sequences, with over 90% found just once. Sequencing input: CD8+ T cells from PBMCs. Receptor source: a human donor with Susac syndrome. Each CDR3 is given with its conserved first and last residue. Each record gives: CDR3 length, J gene, V gene, D gene, CDR3 protein, CDR3 DNA. D genes are given only for firm matches.

12 | TRBJ2-2 | TRBV5-4 | NA | CASSLVMGELFF | TGTGCCAGCAGCTTGGTGATGGGGGAGCTGTTTTTT
17 | TRBJ2-2 | TRBV29-1 | TRBD2 | CSVLGTGTSGNTGELFF | TGCAGCGTCCTTGGGACAGGGACTAGCGGGAACACCGGGGAGCTGTTTTTT
14 | TRBJ2-1 | TRBV15 | TRBD1 | CATSIGQAKNEQFF | TGTGCCACCAGCATAGGACAGGCTAAGAATGAGCAGTTCTTC
14 | TRBJ2-7 | TRBV9 | TRBD1 | CASSEEDRTYEQYF | TGTGCCAGCAGCGAGGAGGACAGGACCTACGAGCAGTACTTC
16 | TRBJ2-1 | TRBV7-2 | NA | CASSPVGAGSYNEQFF | TGTGCCAGCAGCCCGGTGGGGGCCGGGTCCTACAATGAGCAGTTCTTC
12 | TRBJ2-7 | TRBV4-2 | NA | CASSQTGNEQYF | TGTGCCAGCAGCCAAACAGGGAACGAGCAGTACTTC
12 | TRBJ2-5 | TRBV7-2 | NA | CASSPYQETQYF | TGTGCCAGCAGCCCGTACCAAGAGACCCAGTACTTC
14 | TRBJ2-2 | TRBV7-2 | NA | CASSLTTDPRGLFF | TGTGCCAGCAGCTTAACGACGGACCCTAGAGGGCTGTTTTTT
11 | TRBJ2-5 | TRBV6-6 | NA | CASSPLETQYF | TGTGCCAGCAGTCCCCTGGAGACCCAGTACTTC
13 | TRBJ2-4 | TRBV19 | NA | CASMAGVKNIQYF | TGTGCCAGTATGGCGGGCGTCAAAAACATTCAGTACTTC
13 | TRBJ2-7 | TRBV28 | TRBD1 | CASSHRGSYEQYF | TGTGCCAGCAGTCACAGGGGGAGCTACGAGCAGTACTTC
12 | TRBJ2-1 | TRBV29-1 | NA | CSVDEGNNEQFF | TGCAGCGTTGACGAGGGGAACAATGAGCAGTTCTTC
13 | TRBJ1-2 | TRBV29-1 | NA | CSVEDPSSYGYTF | TGCAGCGTTGAAGACCCGTCATCCTATGGCTACACCTTC